These 20 T cell receptor beta chains originate from one sample sequenced in a study of early stage breast cancer tumors. Assay: immunoSEQ multiplex PCR; the TCRdb copy retains only in-frame clones and omits some. The sample yields 60,000 to 80,000 clones, around 80% seen once. Material for sequencing was blood. These receptors were taken from a person between 60 and 69 years old with breast cancer.

This clone has just a few counts. The V call is TRBV27, the J call TRBJ2-1; 8 bases map to TRBD2. The J segment lost 10 bases and the V segment lost 4 bases, leaving 12 bases of the junction unmatched. This CDR3 has 15 residues. Germline assignment: CDR1 MNHEY and CDR2 SMNVEV (reference sequence). CDR3 coding DNA: TGTGCCAGCAGTTCTCCGGGACTAGGTTTAGGGGAGCAGTTCTTC. Translation gives CASSSPGLGLGEQFF.

The J gene is TRBJ1-5, the V gene TRBV19; maybe TRBD1 (5 bases). V was clipped by 5 bases and J by 5 bases, with 16 bases between them. The length of the CDR3 is 15 residues. CDR1 and CDR2 from the germline V gene are LNHDA and SQIVND (reference sequence). CDR3 residues: CASSLHGGGDQPQHF. The CDR3 region has the DNA TGTGCCAGTAGTCTCCATGGGGGAGGAGATCAGCCCCAGCATTTT. Full variable domain (remainder filled in from reference TRBV19 and TRBJ1-5): DGGITQSPKYLFRKEGQNVTLSCEQNLNHDAMYWYRQDPGQGLRLIYYSQIVNDFQKGDIAEGYSVSREKKESFPLTVTSAQKNPTAFYLCASSLHGGGDQPQHFGDGTRLSIL.

This clone was seen a few times. The chain recombines TRBV7-3 with TRBJ1-4; weak D call: TRBD1 (6 bases). Per the germline V gene, CDR1 is SGHTA and CDR2 is FQGTGA. Deletions cut 3 bases from V and 8 bases from J, with 16 bases between. The CDR3 length is 15 residues. The DNA of the CDR3 is TGTGCCAGCAGCTTGACAGGCACCCGGCAGGAAAAACTGTTTTTT. It codes for CASSLTGTRQEKLFF.

The gene calls are TRBV27 and TRBJ2-2; 11 bases align to TRBD2. CDR1 and CDR2 (germline): MNHEY, SMNVEV (reference sequence). The trim removed 6 bases at V and 6 bases at J, leaving 6 bases unmatched. CDR3 length: 15 amino acids. CDR3 nucleotides: TGTGCCAGCAGAAAACTAGCGGGGGTGCCCGGGGAGCTGTTTTTT. It specifies CASRKLAGVPGELFF.

The rearrangement joins TRBV27 to TRBJ2-1; 7 bases fit TRBD2. The CDR3 extends over 18 amino acids. V dropped 4 bases and J dropped 0; count of bases not matched to a gene: 12. The germline V gene encodes CDR1 MNHEY and CDR2 SMNVEV (reference sequence). CDR3 protein: CASSYLTIGGISYNEQFF. The CDR3 region has the DNA TGTGCCAGCAGTTACCTAACTATCGGGGGGATCTCCTACAATGAGCAGTTCTTC.

The genes are TRBV30 and TRBJ2-5; D is perhaps TRBD2 (6 bases). This CDR3 contains 13 residues. Germline CDR1 GTSNPN, CDR2 SVGIG (reference sequence). Between the trimmed V and J ends, which lost 5 bases and 5 bases, there was a span of 15 bases. The CDR3, as DNA: TGTGCCTGGGCGGGGACTCCATGGGAGACCCAGTACTTC. Its translation is CAWAGTPWETQYF.

CDR3 loop: CASSPDSQETQYF. CDR3 sequence (DNA): TGCGCCAGCAGCCCTGACAGTCAAGAGACCCAGTACTTC. The rearrangement joins TRBV5-1 to TRBJ2-5; tentatively, D is TRBD1 (5 bases). V lost 4 bases to trimming and J lost 2 bases, with 9 bases between them. This CDR3 comprises 13 residues. The germline V gene encodes CDR1 SGHRS and CDR2 YFSETQ.

This chain connects TRBV19 to TRBJ2-7; maybe TRBD1 (5 bases). Germline V CDR1 and CDR2: LNHDA, SQIVND (reference sequence). V was trimmed by 1 base and J by 1 base, leaving 11 bases between them. CDR3 length: 15 amino acids. Here the CDR3 DNA reads TGTGCCAGTAGTATAGGCTCAGGGAAGTCCTACGAGCAGTACTTC. This sequence encodes CASSIGSGKSYEQYF.

This chain links TRBV7-9 with TRBJ2-3; no definite D call. The V gene lost 5 bases and the J gene lost 0 bases, with 9 bases spanning the gap. The CDR3 spans 14 residues. Germline CDR1 and CDR2: SEHNR and FQNEAQ (reference sequence). CDR3 loop: CASSVSGSTDTQYF. Written as DNA, the CDR3 is TGTGCCAGCAGCGTCTCCGGTAGCACAGATACGCAGTATTTT.

This clone showed up just once. V usage is TRBV7-2 and J usage is TRBJ2-1; D is ambiguous. This CDR3 has 15 amino acids. Trimming stripped 6 bases from V and 0 bases from J, with 12 bases between. CDR1 and CDR2 from the germline V gene are SGHTA and FQGNSA. CDR3 coding DNA: TGTGCCAGCAGTTCAAGAGGCCGCTCCTACAATGAGCAGTTCTTC. The encoded protein is CASSSRGRSYNEQFF. Variable domain in full (rest from reference TRBV7-2 and TRBJ2-1): GAGVSQSPSNKVTEKGKDVELRCDPISGHTALYWYRQSLGQGLEFLIYFQGNSAPDKSGLPSDRFSAERTGGSVSTLTIQRTQQEDSAVYLCASSSRGRSYNEQFFGPGTRLTVL.

The V call is TRBV20-1, the J call TRBJ2-1; 8 nucleotides align to TRBD2. Trimming removed 3 bases from V and 15 bases from J; junction bases left unmatched: 7. Germline assignment: CDR1 DFQATT and CDR2 SNEGSKA (reference sequence). The CDR3 is 11 residues long. CDR3 DNA: TGCAGTGCTAGTGCTGCGGGAGGACTGTTCTTC. It is translated as CSASAAGGLFF.

V and J are TRBV5-1 and TRBJ1-4, with D possibly matching TRBD1 (5 bases). The germline V and J ends were trimmed by 1 base and 7 bases, with 20 bases remaining between them. In germline, CDR1 is SGHRS, CDR2 YFSETQ. This CDR3 region has 17 residues. CDR3 DNA: TGCGCCAGCAGCTTGTCCAACCCCGGGACGGGTGGTGAAAAACTGTTTTTT. This gives the protein CASSLSNPGTGGEKLFF.

This clone has just one count. The V gene is TRBV19, the J gene TRBJ2-3, with TRBD2 as a possible D gene (5 bases). The V end was cut by 3 bases, the J end by 6 bases, with 19 bases between. Looked up from germline, CDR1 is LNHDA and CDR2 is SQIVND (reference sequence). The CDR3 runs to 16 residues. The chain's CDR3 is CASSMEAGSLHDTQYF. CDR3 bases: TGTGCCAGTAGTATGGAGGCCGGGTCCCTCCACGATACGCAGTATTTT.

The genes are TRBV19 and TRBJ1-2; D not certain. The CDR3 spans 12 residues. The V and J ends lost 4 bases and 7 bases respectively, with 10 bases between them. CDR1 and CDR2 (germline): LNHDA, SQIVND (reference sequence). The CDR3 region has the DNA TGTGCCAGTAGTACGGCTTTCGTTGGCTACACCTTC. Translation: CASSTAFVGYTF.

The chain employs TRBV4-3 and TRBJ2-7; 9 bases are shared with TRBD2. The germline gives CDR1 LGHNA, CDR2 YSLEER. Trimming cost V 0 bases and J 4 bases; bases outside gene matches: 4. The CDR3 length is 15 residues. CDR3 region: CASSQDAGGPYEQYF. As DNA, the CDR3 is TGCGCCAGCAGCCAAGATGCGGGAGGGCCGTACGAGCAGTACTTC.

V and J are TRBV19 and TRBJ2-1, with 10 bases that match TRBD1. Germline values: CDR1 LNHDA, CDR2 SQIVND (reference sequence). With V trimmed by 5 bases and J by 6 bases, 4 bases remained unmatched. The CDR3 is 14 residues long. For the CDR3, the DNA is TGTGCCAGTAGTTCCCGGGACAGGGGCAATGAGCAGTTCTTC. Translated, it gives CASSSRDRGNEQFF.

The chain links TRBV11-1 to TRBJ2-7; the D is unclear. Germline CDR1 SGHAT, CDR2 FQDESV (reference sequence). There are 12 residues in the CDR3. Trimming pared 5 bases from V and 3 bases from J, leaving 8 bases between. As DNA, the CDR3 is TGTGCCAGCAGCCCCCCAAGCTACGAGCAGTACTTC. Protein: CASSPPSYEQYF.

V gene TRBV6-5 combines with J gene TRBJ1-3, with D unclear. The germline V and J ends were trimmed by 4 bases and 0 bases, with 7 bases remaining between them. This CDR3 has 14 residues. The V gene's germline CDR1 is MNHEY and CDR2 SVGAGI. CDR3 DNA: TGTGCCAGCAGTTTTGAAGCCTCTGGAAACACCATATATTTT. Translating gives CASSFEASGNTIYF.

This chain joins TRBV18 and TRBJ1-6; D uncertain. CDR3 length equals 12 residues. The V gene's germline CDR1 is KGHSH and CDR2 LQKENI. V was clipped by 2 bases and J by 6 bases, with 2 bases between them. The CDR3 DNA is TGTGCCAGCTCACCAAGTAATTCACCCCTCCACTTT. Amino acids: CASSPSNSPLHF.

The chain couples TRBV10-3 to TRBJ2-7; D not resolved. Trimming pared 1 base from V and 6 bases from J, leaving 10 bases between. Germline V CDR1 and CDR2: ENHRY, SYGVKD. CDR3 length: 13 amino acids. The chain's CDR3 is CAISEFDLGEQYF. CDR3 DNA: TGTGCCATCAGTGAGTTCGATCTTGGCGAGCAGTACTTC.